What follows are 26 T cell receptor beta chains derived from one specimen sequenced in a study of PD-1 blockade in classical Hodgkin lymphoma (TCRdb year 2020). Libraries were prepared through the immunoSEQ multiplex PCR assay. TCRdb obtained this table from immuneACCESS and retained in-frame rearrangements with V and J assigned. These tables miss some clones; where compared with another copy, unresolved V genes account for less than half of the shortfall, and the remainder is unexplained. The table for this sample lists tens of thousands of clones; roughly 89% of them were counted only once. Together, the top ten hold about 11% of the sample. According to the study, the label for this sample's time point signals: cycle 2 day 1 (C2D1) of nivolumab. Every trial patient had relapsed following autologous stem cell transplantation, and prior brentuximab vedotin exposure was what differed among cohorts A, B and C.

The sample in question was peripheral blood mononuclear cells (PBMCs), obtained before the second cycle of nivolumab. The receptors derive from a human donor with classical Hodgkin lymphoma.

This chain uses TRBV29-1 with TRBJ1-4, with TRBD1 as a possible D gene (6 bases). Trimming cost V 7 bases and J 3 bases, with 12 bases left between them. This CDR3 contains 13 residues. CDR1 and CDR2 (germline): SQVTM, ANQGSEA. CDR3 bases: TGCAGCGGCCTACAGGGTTCTAATGAAAAACTGTTTTTT. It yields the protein CSGLQGSNEKLFF.

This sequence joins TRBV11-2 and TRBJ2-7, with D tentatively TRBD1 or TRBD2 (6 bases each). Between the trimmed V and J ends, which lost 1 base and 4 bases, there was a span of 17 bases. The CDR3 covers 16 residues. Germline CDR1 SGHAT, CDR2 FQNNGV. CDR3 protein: CASSLVVGGTTYEQYF. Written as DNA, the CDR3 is TGTGCCAGCAGCTTAGTAGTGGGCGGGACAACTTACGAGCAGTACTTC.

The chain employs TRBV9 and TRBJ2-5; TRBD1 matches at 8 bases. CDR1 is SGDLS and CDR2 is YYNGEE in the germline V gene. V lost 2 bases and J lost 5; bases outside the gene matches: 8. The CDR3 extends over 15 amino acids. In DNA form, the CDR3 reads TGTGCCAGCAGCGTTCAGGACAGGGCGGCGGAGACCCAGTACTTC. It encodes CASSVQDRAAETQYF.

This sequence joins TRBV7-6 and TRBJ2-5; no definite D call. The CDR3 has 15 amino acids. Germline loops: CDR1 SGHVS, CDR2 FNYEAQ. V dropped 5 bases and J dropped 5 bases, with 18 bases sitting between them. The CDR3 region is CASSQRSVFEETQYF. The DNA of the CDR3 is TGTGCCAGCAGCCAGAGGTCTGTTTTTGAGGAGACCCAGTACTTC.

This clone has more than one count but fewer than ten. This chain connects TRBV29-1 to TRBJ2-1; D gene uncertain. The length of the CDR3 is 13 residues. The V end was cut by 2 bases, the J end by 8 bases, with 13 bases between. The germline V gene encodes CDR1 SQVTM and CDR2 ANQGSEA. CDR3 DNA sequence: TGCAGCGTTGAAACTTTAGGGCCGCATGAGCAGTTCTTC. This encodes CSVETLGPHEQFF.

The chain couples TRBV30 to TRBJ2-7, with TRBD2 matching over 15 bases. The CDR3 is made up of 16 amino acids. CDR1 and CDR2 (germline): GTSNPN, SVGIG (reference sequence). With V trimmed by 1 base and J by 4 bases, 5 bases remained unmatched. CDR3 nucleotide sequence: TGTGCCTGGAGTGGGACTAGCGGGAGGGCCAATTACGAGCAGTACTTC. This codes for CAWSGTSGRANYEQYF.

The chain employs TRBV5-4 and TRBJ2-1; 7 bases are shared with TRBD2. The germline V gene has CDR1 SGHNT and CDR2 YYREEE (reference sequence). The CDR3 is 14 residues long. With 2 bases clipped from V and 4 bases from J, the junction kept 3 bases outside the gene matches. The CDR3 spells CASSLGREYNEQFF. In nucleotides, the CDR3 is TGTGCCAGCAGCTTAGGGAGGGAATACAATGAGCAGTTCTTC. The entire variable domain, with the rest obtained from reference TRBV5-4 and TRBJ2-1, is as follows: ETGVTQSPTHLIKTRGQQVTLRCSSQSGHNTVSWYQQALGQGPQFIFQYYREEENGRGNFPPRFSGLQFPNYSSELNVNALELDDSALYLCASSLGREYNEQFFGPGTRLTVL.

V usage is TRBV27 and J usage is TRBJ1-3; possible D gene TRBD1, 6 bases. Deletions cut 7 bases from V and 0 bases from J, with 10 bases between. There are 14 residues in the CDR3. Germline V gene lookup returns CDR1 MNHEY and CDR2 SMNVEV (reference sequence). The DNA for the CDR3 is TGTGCCAGCATGGGGGGGCACTCTGGAAACACCATATATTTT. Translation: CASMGGHSGNTIYF.

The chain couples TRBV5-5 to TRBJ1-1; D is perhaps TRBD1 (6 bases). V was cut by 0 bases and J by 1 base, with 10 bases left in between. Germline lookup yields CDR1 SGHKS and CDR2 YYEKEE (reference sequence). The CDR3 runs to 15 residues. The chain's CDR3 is CASSLGGTPNTEAFF. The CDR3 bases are TGTGCCAGCAGCTTGGGGGGGACACCGAACACTGAAGCTTTCTTT. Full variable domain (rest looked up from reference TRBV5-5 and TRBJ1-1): DAGVTQSPTHLIKTRGQQVTLRCSPISGHKSVSWYQQVLGQGPQFIFQYYEKEERGRGNFPDRFSARQFPNYSSELNVNALLLGDSALYLCASSLGGTPNTEAFFGQGTRLTVV.

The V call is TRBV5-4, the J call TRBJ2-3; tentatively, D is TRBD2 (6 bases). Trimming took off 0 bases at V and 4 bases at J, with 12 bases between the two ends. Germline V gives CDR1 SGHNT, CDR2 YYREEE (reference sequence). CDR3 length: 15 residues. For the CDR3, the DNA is TGTGCCAGCAGCTTGGCATATTCGGGGGCAGATACGCAGTATTTT. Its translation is CASSLAYSGADTQYF.

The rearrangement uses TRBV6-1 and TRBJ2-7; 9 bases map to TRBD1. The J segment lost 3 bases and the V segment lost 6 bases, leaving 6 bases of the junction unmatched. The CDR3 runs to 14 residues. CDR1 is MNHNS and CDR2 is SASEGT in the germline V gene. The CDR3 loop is CASRIGTGFYEQYF. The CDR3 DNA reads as TGTGCCAGCAGGATCGGGACAGGGTTCTACGAGCAGTACTTC.

In DNA form, the CDR3 reads TGCAGCGCCAGAGGGACAGCCTACGAGCAGTACTTC. Translated: CSARGTAYEQYF. V and J are TRBV29-1 and TRBJ2-7; 7 nucleotides line up with TRBD1. The germline V gene has CDR1 SQVTM and CDR2 ANQGSEA. The CDR3 consists of 12 residues. J gave up 2 bases and V 7 bases, and 5 bases lay outside the gene matches.

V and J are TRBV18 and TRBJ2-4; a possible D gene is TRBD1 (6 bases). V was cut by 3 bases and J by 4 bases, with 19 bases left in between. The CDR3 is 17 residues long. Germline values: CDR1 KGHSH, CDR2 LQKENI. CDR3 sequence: CASSPSGPARGKNIQYF. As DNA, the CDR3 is TGTGCCAGCTCACCTTCTGGCCCCGCCAGGGGAAAAAACATTCAGTACTTC.

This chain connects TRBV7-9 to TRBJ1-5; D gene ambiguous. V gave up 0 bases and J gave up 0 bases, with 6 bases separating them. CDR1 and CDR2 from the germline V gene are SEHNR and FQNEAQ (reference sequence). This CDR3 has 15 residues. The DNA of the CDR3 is TGTGCCAGCAGCTTAGCCGGGAATAGCAATCAGCCCCAGCATTTT. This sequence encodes CASSLAGNSNQPQHF. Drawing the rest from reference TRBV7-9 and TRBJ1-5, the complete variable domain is DTGVSQNPRHKITKRGQNVTFRCDPISEHNRLYWYRQTLGQGPEFLTYFQNEAQLEKSRLLSDRFSAERPKGSFSTLEIQRTEQGDSAMYLCASSLAGNSNQPQHFGDGTRLSIL.

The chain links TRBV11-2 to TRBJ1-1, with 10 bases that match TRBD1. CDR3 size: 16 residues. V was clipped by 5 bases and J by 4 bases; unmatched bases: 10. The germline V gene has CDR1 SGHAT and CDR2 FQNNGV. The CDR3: CASSPQPGTGVTEAFF. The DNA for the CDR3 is TGTGCCAGCAGCCCCCAGCCTGGGACAGGGGTCACTGAAGCTTTCTTT.

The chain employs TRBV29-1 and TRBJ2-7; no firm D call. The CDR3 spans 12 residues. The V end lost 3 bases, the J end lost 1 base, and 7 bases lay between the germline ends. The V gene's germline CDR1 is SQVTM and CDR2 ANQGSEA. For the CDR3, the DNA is TGCAGCGTTGAGATACAATCCTACGAGCAGTACTTC. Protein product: CSVEIQSYEQYF.

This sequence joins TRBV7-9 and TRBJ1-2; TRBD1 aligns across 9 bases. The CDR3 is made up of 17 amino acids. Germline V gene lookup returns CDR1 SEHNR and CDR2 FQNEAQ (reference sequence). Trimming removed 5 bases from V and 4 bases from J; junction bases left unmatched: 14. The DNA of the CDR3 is TGTGCCAGCAGCCCCCAGGTGAAGGGACAGGGAGGCTATGGCTACACCTTC. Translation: CASSPQVKGQGGYGYTF. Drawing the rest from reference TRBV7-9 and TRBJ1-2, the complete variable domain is DTGVSQNPRHKITKRGQNVTFRCDPISEHNRLYWYRQTLGQGPEFLTYFQNEAQLEKSRLLSDRFSAERPKGSFSTLEIQRTEQGDSAMYLCASSPQVKGQGGYGYTFGSGTRLTVV.

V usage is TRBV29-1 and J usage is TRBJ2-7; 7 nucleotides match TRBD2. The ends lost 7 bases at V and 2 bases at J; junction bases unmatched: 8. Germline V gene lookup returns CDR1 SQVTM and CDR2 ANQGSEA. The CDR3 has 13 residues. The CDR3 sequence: CSAQREPTYEQYF. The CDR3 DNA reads TGCAGCGCCCAGCGGGAACCAACCTACGAGCAGTACTTC.

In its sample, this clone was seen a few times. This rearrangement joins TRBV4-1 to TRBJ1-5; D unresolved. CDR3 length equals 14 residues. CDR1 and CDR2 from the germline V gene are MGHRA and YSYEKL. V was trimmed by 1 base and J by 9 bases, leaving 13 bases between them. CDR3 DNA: TGCGCCAGCAGCCAAGGATCGTCTCTGGGGCCCCAGCATTTT. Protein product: CASSQGSSLGPQHF.

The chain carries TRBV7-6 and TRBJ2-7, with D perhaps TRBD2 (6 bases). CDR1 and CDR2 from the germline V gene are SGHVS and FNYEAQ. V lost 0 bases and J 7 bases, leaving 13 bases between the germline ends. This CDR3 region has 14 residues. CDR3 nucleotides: TGTGCCAGCAGCTTAGCCGGGCGGGGCCATGAGCAGTACTTC. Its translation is CASSLAGRGHEQYF.

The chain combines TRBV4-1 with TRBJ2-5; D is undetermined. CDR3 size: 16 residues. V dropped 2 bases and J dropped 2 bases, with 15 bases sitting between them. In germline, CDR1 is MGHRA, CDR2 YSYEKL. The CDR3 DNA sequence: TGCGCCAGCAGCCAAAACCGCGCCTCCCCACAAGAGACCCAGTACTTC. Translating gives CASSQNRASPQETQYF.

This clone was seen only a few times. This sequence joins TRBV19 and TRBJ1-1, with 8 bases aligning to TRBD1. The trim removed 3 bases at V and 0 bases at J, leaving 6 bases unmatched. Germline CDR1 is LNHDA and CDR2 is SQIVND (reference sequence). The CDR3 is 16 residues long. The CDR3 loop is CASSIRTGGMNTEAFF. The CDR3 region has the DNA TGTGCCAGTAGTATTCGCACAGGGGGTATGAACACTGAAGCTTTCTTT. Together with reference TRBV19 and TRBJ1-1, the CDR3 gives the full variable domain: DGGITQSPKYLFRKEGQNVTLSCEQNLNHDAMYWYRQDPGQGLRLIYYSQIVNDFQKGDIAEGYSVSREKKESFPLTVTSAQKNPTAFYLCASSIRTGGMNTEAFFGQGTRLTVV.

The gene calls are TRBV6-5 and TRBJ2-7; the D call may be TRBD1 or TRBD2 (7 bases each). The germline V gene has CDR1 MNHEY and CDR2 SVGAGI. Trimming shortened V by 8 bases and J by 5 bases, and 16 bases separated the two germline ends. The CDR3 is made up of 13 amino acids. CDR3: CASSGTAGNEQYF. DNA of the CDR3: TGTGCCAGCTCGGGGACAGCGGGGAACGAGCAGTACTTC.

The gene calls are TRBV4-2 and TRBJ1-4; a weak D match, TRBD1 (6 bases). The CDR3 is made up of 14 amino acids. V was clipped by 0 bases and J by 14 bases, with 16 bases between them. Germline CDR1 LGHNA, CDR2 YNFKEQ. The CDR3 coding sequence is TGTGCCAGCAGCCAAGATGAGGGCGGGACAAGGCTGTTTTTT. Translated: CASSQDEGGTRLFF.

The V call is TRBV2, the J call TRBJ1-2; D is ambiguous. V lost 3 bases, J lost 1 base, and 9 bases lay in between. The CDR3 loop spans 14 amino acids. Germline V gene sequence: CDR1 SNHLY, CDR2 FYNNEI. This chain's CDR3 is CASSDRGINYGYTF. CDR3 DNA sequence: TGTGCCAGCAGTGATCGGGGAATTAACTATGGCTACACCTTC.

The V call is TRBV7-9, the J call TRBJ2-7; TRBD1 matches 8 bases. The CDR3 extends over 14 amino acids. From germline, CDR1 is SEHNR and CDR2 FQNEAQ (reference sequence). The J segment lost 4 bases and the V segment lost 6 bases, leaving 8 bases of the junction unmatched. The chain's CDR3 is CASRKGQGQYEQYF. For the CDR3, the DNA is TGTGCCAGCAGGAAAGGACAGGGTCAATACGAGCAGTACTTC. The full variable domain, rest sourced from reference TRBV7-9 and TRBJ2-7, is DTGVSQNPRHKITKRGQNVTFRCDPISEHNRLYWYRQTLGQGPEFLTYFQNEAQLEKSRLLSDRFSAERPKGSFSTLEIQRTEQGDSAMYLCASRKGQGQYEQYFGPGTRLTVT.